This T cell receptor (beta chain) was sequenced in a study of OX40 agonist ivuxolimab in advanced cancers. Study results and caveats: With doses of 0.1 to 3.0 mg/kg, CD4+ and CD8+ blood T cells had undergone clonal expansion by week 6. Also present in some nonresponders was a low level of normalized T-cell clonal expansion. Compared with CD4+, CD8+ T cells on average had more expanded clones.

Researchers took blood at baseline, on cycle 4 day 1, and on cycle 7 day 1. Trimming stripped 8 bases from V and 5 bases from J, with 12 bases between. In germline, CDR1 is SNHLY, CDR2 FYNNEI. The CDR3 covers 13 residues. This table comes from immunoSEQ multiplex PCR, and its TCRdb copy is limited to in-frame clones, with some not included. Of under 100,000 clones in the sample, about 91% were seen once. This clone was seen a few times. The target antigen is unknown. V is TRBV2 and J is TRBJ2-2; the D gene is possibly TRBD1 (6 bases). This clonotype was sampled from an adult with an advanced solid tumor such as melanoma, head and neck, liver or kidney cancer. This specimen consisted of CD4+ or CD8+ T cells sorted from blood, obtained in a trial of the OX40 agonist ivuxolimab. CDR3 protein: CASDPGVTGELFF. The CDR3 bases are TGTGCCAGCGACCCAGGGGTTACCGGGGAGCTGTTTTTT.